This entry is about one TCR beta chain. Its antigen is unknown. This entry belongs to a study of OX40 agonist ivuxolimab in advanced cancers. The overall study: Eligibility admitted prior anti-PD-1, anti-PD-L1 or anti-CTLA-4 therapy; 35% to 40% had some.

Overall study findings and caveats: Doses of 0.1 to 3.0 mg/kg were accompanied by clonal expansion of CD4+ and CD8+ blood T cells by week 6.

The protocol was immunoSEQ multiplex PCR, while the TCRdb copy is restricted to in-frame clones and leaves out a portion. The table lists tens of thousands of clones, roughly 90% of them singletons, with 8.5% to 14% in the top ten. The source was CD4+ or CD8+ T cells sorted from blood, collected in a trial of the OX40 agonist ivuxolimab. The origin of this receptor is an adult with an advanced solid tumor such as melanoma, head and neck, liver or kidney cancer.

CDR3 amino acids: CASSIRQGSFSYEQYF. The CDR3 DNA is TGCGCCAGCAGCATCCGACAGGGGTCCTTCTCCTACGAGCAGTACTTC. V is TRBV4-3 and J is TRBJ2-7, with 8 nucleotides matching TRBD1. Germline CDR1 and CDR2: LGHNA and YSLEER. The CDR3 extends over 16 amino acids. V shed 5 bases, J shed 0 bases, and the junction held 9 bases outside the gene matches.